The T cell receptor beta chain under discussion was sequenced for a study of cytomegalovirus exposure and HLA in healthy donors. Study conclusions and caveats: Despite most TCR sequences being rare, some public TCRs occurred in many donors.

Worth noting for this clone: The target antigen is unknown.

The table came from immunoSEQ multiplex PCR; TCRdb's copy has only in-frame clones and leaves some out. The repertoire holds approximately 190,000 clones, with roughly 80% as singletons. The CDR3 has 19 residues. Looked up from germline, CDR1 is SGHTS and CDR2 is YDEGEE. J gave up 3 bases and V 0 bases, and 12 bases lay outside the gene matches. The chain combines TRBV5-8 with TRBJ2-1, with 10 positions matching TRBD2. The sequenced material came from PBMCs. The clonotype originates from a man aged 18 to 29 in good health and CMV-seropositive. The CDR3 loop is CASSLGLAGEWGDYNEQFF. The CDR3 DNA follows: TGTGCCAGCAGCTTGGGGCTAGCGGGAGAGTGGGGGGACTACAATGAGCAGTTCTTC.